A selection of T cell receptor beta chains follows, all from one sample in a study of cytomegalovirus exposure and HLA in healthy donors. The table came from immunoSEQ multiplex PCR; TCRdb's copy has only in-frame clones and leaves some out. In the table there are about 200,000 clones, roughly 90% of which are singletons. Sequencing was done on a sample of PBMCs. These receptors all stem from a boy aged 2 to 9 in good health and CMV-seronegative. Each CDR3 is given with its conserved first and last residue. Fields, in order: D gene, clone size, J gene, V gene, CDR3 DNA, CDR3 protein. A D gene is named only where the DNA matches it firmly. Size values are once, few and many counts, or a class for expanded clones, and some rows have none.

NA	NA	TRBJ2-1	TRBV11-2	TGTGCCAGCAGCTCTCAGAGAGGAGGCGAGCAGTTCTTC	CASSSQRGGEQFF
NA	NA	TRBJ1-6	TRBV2	TGTGCCAGCATAGGAGGGTATGATTCACCCCTCCACTTT	CASIGGYDSPLHF
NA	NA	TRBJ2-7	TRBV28	TGTGCCAGCAGTTCCCAGGGGGGTCTCGAGCAGTACTTC	CASSSQGGLEQYF
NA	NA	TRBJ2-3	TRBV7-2	TGTGCCAGCAGCTTAACATCTGCAGATACGCAGTATTTT	CASSLTSADTQYF
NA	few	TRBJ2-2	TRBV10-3	TGTGCCATCAGTGAGTCCCAGGGGACCGGGGAGCTGTTTTTT	CAISESQGTGELFF
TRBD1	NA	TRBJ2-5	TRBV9	TGTGCCAGCAGCGTAGGAGGACAGGGGTTAGAGACCCAGTACTTC	CASSVGGQGLETQYF
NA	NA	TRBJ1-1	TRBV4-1	TGCGCCAGCAGCCAAGATGACCCCGCCAAAGGAGAGAGTGCTTTCTTT	CASSQDDPAKGESAFF
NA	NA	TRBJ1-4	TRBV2	TGTGCCAGCAGCGCCCAAGCGGGAGCAACTAATGAAAAACTGTTTTTT	CASSAQAGATNEKLFF
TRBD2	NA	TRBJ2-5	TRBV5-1	TGCGCCAGCAGAATGTCAGGTCGGCTAGCGGGAGTGGGAGAGACCCAGTACTTC	CASRMSGRLAGVGETQYF
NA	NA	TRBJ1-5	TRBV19	TGTGCCAGTAGTCCTCCGGGACGGCGGGGGGATCAGCCCCAGCATTTT	CASSPPGRRGDQPQHF
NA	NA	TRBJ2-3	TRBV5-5	TGTGCCAGCAGCTTACTCTCTAGCACAGATACGCAGTATTTT	CASSLLSSTDTQYF
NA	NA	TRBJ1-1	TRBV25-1	TGTGCCAGCAGTGAACACCGGGGGGACACTGAAGCTTTCTTT	CASSEHRGDTEAFF
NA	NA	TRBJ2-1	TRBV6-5	TGTGCCAGCAGTTTTGTCAGAGGGCGCCCCTACAATGAGCAGTTCTTC	CASSFVRGRPYNEQFF
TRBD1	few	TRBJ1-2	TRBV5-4	TGTGCCAGCACCACGGACAGGGAGGGGTATGGCTACACCTTC	CASTTDREGYGYTF
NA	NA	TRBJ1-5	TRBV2	TGTGCCAGCAGTGATAGTCTGGTGCATAGCAATCAGCCCCAGCATTTT	CASSDSLVHSNQPQHF
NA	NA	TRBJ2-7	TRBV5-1	TGCGCCAGCAGCTTGGGCCAGGGCTCCGAGCAGTACTTC	CASSLGQGSEQYF
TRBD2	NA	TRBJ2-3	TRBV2	TGTGCCAGCAGGAGGACTAGCGGGGGGGTTGCAGATACGCAGTATTTT	CASRRTSGGVADTQYF
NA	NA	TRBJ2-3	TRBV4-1	TGCGCCAGCAGCCATGTAATCGGTCGCACAGATACGCAGTATTTT	CASSHVIGRTDTQYF
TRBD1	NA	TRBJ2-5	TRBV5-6	TGTGCCAGCACCCTTGGAGTCAGGGGGCGAGAGACCCAGTACTTC	CASTLGVRGRETQYF
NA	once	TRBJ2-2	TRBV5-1	TGCGCCAGCAGCCCAAGGACAGACGGAACCGGGGAGCTGTTTTTT	CASSPRTDGTGELFF
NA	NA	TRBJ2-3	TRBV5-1	TGCGCCAGCAGCCCTGAAGACGGAGGAGATACGCAGTATTTT	CASSPEDGGDTQYF
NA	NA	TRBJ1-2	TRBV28	TGTGCCAGCACCGGGCCTCCTAGGGGTTCGGGTTACTATGGCTACACCTTC	CASTGPPRGSGYYGYTF
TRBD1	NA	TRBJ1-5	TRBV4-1	TGCGCCAGCAGCCAGGCGACAGGGGCTAGCAATCAGCCCCAGCATTTT	CASSQATGASNQPQHF
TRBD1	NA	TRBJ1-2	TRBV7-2	TGTGCCAGCAGCTTAGCGCAGGGGGCGCGGGATGGCTACACCTTC	CASSLAQGARDGYTF
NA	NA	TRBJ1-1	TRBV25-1	TGTGCCAGCGGGCAGCCGAACACTGAAGCTTTCTTT	CASGQPNTEAFF
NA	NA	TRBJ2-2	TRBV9	TGTGCCAGCAGCGAAGGGGGATCCGGGGAGCTGTTTTTT	CASSEGGSGELFF
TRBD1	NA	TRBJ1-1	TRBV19	TGTGCCAGTAGTAACCCCCCAACAGGGGGCACTGAAGCTTTCTTT	CASSNPPTGGTEAFF
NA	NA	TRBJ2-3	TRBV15	TGTGCCACCAGCAGAGTATCGGGAGCGGATACGCAGTATTTT	CATSRVSGADTQYF
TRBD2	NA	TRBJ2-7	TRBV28	TGTGCCAGCAGTAGGACTAGCGTTTCCTACGAGCAGTACTTC	CASSRTSVSYEQYF
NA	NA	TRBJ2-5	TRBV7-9	TGTGCCAGCAGTCAGGGGATCGCTCAGCTCCTCCAAGAGACCCAGTACTTC	CASSQGIAQLLQETQYF
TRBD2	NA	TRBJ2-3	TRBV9	TGTGCCAGCAGCGTTGGACTAGCGGGAGAGGGATCGGGCACAGATACGCAGTATTTT	CASSVGLAGEGSGTDTQYF